The entry below describes one TCR beta chain. Its antigen is undetermined. This entry belongs to a study of cytomegalovirus exposure and HLA in healthy donors. Study at large: The study placed less than 90% of its 398 genotyped donors in the Caucasian-associated ancestry cluster.

Amplification used 60 Vbeta primers and 13 Jbeta primers. This table comes from immunoSEQ multiplex PCR, and its TCRdb copy is limited to in-frame clones, with some not included. The sample records some 130,000 clones, around 82% being singletons. CDR1 MNHEY and CDR2 SMNVEV come from the germline V gene (reference sequence). The CDR3 runs 15 residues. V lost 5 bases and J lost 7; bases outside the gene matches: 6. Broader study findings: Per a later analysis, HLA-associated TCR beta chains showed more clonal expansion than other, equally common TCR beta chains. A later analysis linked a missense DCLRE1C variant to TCR beta V- and J-gene trimming. Some V segments, TRBV6-2 and TRBV6-3 among them, were indistinguishable and were therefore excluded.

The chain has TRBV27 and TRBJ2-1, with TRBD2 matching over 12 bases. Material for sequencing was PBMCs. The sequence was obtained from a male donor in good health and CMV-seropositive. The CDR3 region is CASSLTSGSTNEQFF. The CDR3 nucleotides are TGTGCCAGCAGTCTGACTAGCGGGAGTACAAATGAGCAGTTCTTC.